One sample yielded the 22 T cell receptor beta chains listed below, sequenced in a study of cytomegalovirus exposure and HLA in healthy donors. Repertoires were generated with immunoSEQ multiplex PCR, while TCRdb's copy carries only in-frame clones and drops some. This sample has 100,000 to 120,000 clones, with approximately 90% found just once. The sample comprised PBMCs. These receptors were taken from a woman aged 30 to 39 in good health and CMV-seropositive.

The rearrangement links TRBV21-1 to TRBJ2-7; the tabulated D call, TRBD1, remains unverified against the DNA. TRBV21-1 is recorded as a pseudogene. The CDR3 extends over 15 amino acids. CDR3 in amino acids: CASTPDRYGRYEQYF. CDR3 bases: TGTGCCAGCACCCCTGACAGGTATGGTCGCTACGAGCAGTACTTC.

This chain joins TRBV6-5 and TRBJ1-1; the D gene is possibly TRBD1 (5 bases). The germline gives CDR1 MNHEY, CDR2 SVGAGI. V gave up 4 bases and J gave up 3 bases, with 12 bases separating them. The CDR3 consists of 14 residues. The CDR3 loop is CASSSQGIDTEAFF. CDR3 in DNA: TGTGCCAGCAGTTCCCAGGGTATCGACACTGAAGCTTTCTTT.

V and J are TRBV30 and TRBJ2-1, with 7 bases lining up with TRBD1. The CDR3 consists of 13 residues. Germline CDR1 reads GTSNPN; CDR2 reads SVGIG (reference sequence). V lost 3 bases to trimming and J lost 2 bases; unmatched junction nucleotides: 1. The CDR3 loop is CAWRGTAYNEQFF. CDR3 nucleotide sequence: TGTGCCTGGAGGGGGACAGCCTACAATGAGCAGTTCTTC.

V and J are TRBV6-1 and TRBJ2-7, with 13 bases matching TRBD2. Germline CDR1 is MNHNS and CDR2 is SASEGT. J was trimmed by 8 bases and V by 5 bases; bases with no gene match: 9. CDR3 length: 15 residues. The CDR3, as DNA: TGTGCCAGCAGTTCAGGACTAGCGGGGGTGACGAAGCAGTACTTC. It is translated as CASSSGLAGVTKQYF.

The count of this clone is one. The chain joins TRBV5-1 to TRBJ2-2; maybe TRBD1 (6 bases). The V and J ends lost 1 base and 3 bases respectively, with 10 bases between them. From germline, CDR1 is SGHRS and CDR2 YFSETQ. The CDR3 has 15 amino acids. CDR3 protein: CASSLKQGDTGELFF. The CDR3 DNA reads as TGCGCCAGCAGCTTGAAACAGGGCGACACCGGGGAGCTGTTTTTT.

J is TRBJ2-3 and V is TRBV30; 8 bases map to TRBD2. J was trimmed by 1 base and V by 3 bases; bases with no gene match: 6. From germline, CDR1 is GTSNPN and CDR2 SVGIG (reference sequence). The CDR3 is made up of 15 amino acids. In nucleotides, the CDR3 is TGTGCCTGGAGGCAGCCGGGAGGGCGCACAGATACGCAGTATTTT. Its translation is CAWRQPGGRTDTQYF.

The chain joins TRBV5-1 to TRBJ2-3; 8 bases align to TRBD2. V was clipped by 6 bases and J by 8 bases; unmatched bases: 11. Germline CDR1 is SGHRS and CDR2 is YFSETQ. The CDR3 has 14 amino acids. CDR3 amino acids: CASNTGTSGVTQYF. In DNA, the CDR3 is TGCGCCAGCAACACCGGGACTAGTGGGGTTACGCAGTATTTT.

V usage is TRBV27 and J usage is TRBJ2-3; perhaps TRBD2 as D (6 bases). V gave up 2 bases and J gave up 11 bases, with 14 bases separating them. There are 13 residues in the CDR3. CDR1 and CDR2 from the germline V gene are MNHEY and SMNVEV (reference sequence). Here the CDR3 reads CASSLGAGIKQYF. CDR3 coding DNA: TGTGCCAGCAGTTTAGGTGCGGGAATCAAGCAGTATTTT.

This clone occurred a few times. This chain links TRBV7-8 with TRBJ2-2, with D tentatively TRBD1 (6 bases). There are 15 residues in the CDR3. Germline values: CDR1 SGHVS, CDR2 FQNEAQ. Trimming stripped 5 bases from V and 5 bases from J, with 15 bases between. This chain's CDR3 is CASSLWGQGTGELFF. The CDR3 bases are TGTGCCAGCAGCCTTTGGGGGCAGGGAACCGGGGAGCTGTTTTTT.

This chain uses TRBV4-2 with TRBJ2-7; 8 positions match TRBD2. Germline V lookup: CDR1 LGHNA, CDR2 YNFKEQ. The CDR3 contains 18 residues. Trimming at V came to 0 bases and at J to 2 bases, leaving 12 bases not matched to a gene. DNA of the CDR3: TGTGCCAGCAGCCAAGATGATGGCGGGAGGACTCCCCCCTACGAGCAGTACTTC. Its translation is CASSQDDGGRTPPYEQYF.

The chain joins TRBV7-2 to TRBJ2-7, with 8 bases identical to TRBD1. The CDR3 runs to 13 residues. V lost 5 bases and J lost 3; bases outside the gene matches: 3. Germline CDR1 reads SGHTA; CDR2 reads FQGNSA. The CDR3 sequence: CASSGTGGYEQYF. CDR3 in DNA: TGTGCCAGCAGCGGAACAGGGGGCTACGAGCAGTACTTC. The whole variable domain, remainder taken from reference TRBV7-2 and TRBJ2-7, is GAGVSQSPSNKVTEKGKDVELRCDPISGHTALYWYRQSLGQGLEFLIYFQGNSAPDKSGLPSDRFSAERTGGSVSTLTIQRTQQEDSAVYLCASSGTGGYEQYFGPGTRLTVT.

This clone was recorded only once. This rearrangement joins TRBV9 to TRBJ1-1; D is undetermined. Germline V gives CDR1 SGDLS, CDR2 YYNGEE. This CDR3 has 13 amino acids. Trimming left V 0 bases short and J 4 bases short, with 7 bases between. The CDR3 region has the DNA TGTGCCAGCAGCGTAGGGCTGCTCACTGAAGCTTTCTTT. Translating gives CASSVGLLTEAFF.

V gene TRBV2 combines with J gene TRBJ2-1, with 7 positions matching TRBD2. Germline-derived CDR1 and CDR2 are SNHLY and FYNNEI. This CDR3 region has 14 residues. The V segment lost 6 bases and the J segment 5 bases; nucleotides outside the gene matches: 7. The CDR3, as DNA: TGTGCCAGCAGATCCGGGACTACTAACAATGAGCAGTTCTTC. Encoded protein: CASRSGTTNNEQFF.

The rearrangement joins TRBV7-6 to TRBJ2-7; the match to TRBD1 covers 10 bases. The CDR3 sequence is 15 residues long. The J segment lost 2 bases and the V segment lost 6 bases, leaving 7 bases of the junction unmatched. Germline V CDR1 and CDR2: SGHVS, FNYEAQ. The DNA for the CDR3 is TGTGCCAGCAGTCCCGGGACAGGGGTACCCTACGAGCAGTACTTC. Translation: CASSPGTGVPYEQYF.

The genes are TRBV4-1 and TRBJ2-3; 8 bases agree with TRBD1. The CDR3 spans 14 residues. Unmatched junction bases numbered 1, after V lost 5 bases and J lost 0 bases. The germline V gene has CDR1 MGHRA and CDR2 YSYEKL. The CDR3 DNA reads TGCGCCAGCAGCTCAGGGGGCAGCACAGATACGCAGTATTTT. It yields the protein CASSSGGSTDTQYF.

The chain links TRBV19 to TRBJ2-3; TRBD2 is a possible D gene (6 bases). The CDR3 covers 15 residues. Germline V gives CDR1 LNHDA, CDR2 SQIVND (reference sequence). V was clipped by 5 bases and J by 4 bases, with 16 bases between them. Here the CDR3 DNA reads TGTGCCAGTAGTTCAAGACCCACTAGCTCAGATACGCAGTATTTT. This translates into CASSSRPTSSDTQYF.

This clone appeared a single time. The chain joins TRBV5-1 to TRBJ2-1, with 7 bases lining up with TRBD1. This CDR3 is 13 amino acids long. V shed 4 bases, J shed 7 bases, and the junction held 5 bases outside the gene matches. The germline gives CDR1 SGHRS, CDR2 YFSETQ. The CDR3 sequence: CASSTLTGNEQFF. CDR3 coding DNA: TGCGCCAGCAGCACCCTGACAGGGAATGAGCAGTTCTTC.

V and J are TRBV18 and TRBJ2-7, with D possibly matching TRBD2 (5 bases). Germline V gene lookup returns CDR1 KGHSH and CDR2 LQKENI. V lost 2 bases, J lost 2 bases, and 13 bases lay in between. The CDR3 loop spans 15 amino acids. The CDR3 reads CASSPGRVSPYEQYF. For the CDR3, the DNA is TGTGCCAGCTCACCAGGGCGGGTAAGCCCCTACGAGCAGTACTTC.

This chain joins TRBV9 and TRBJ1-1; D may be TRBD1 (5 bases). This CDR3 region has 15 residues. Germline V lookup: CDR1 SGDLS, CDR2 YYNGEE. Trimming cost V 0 bases and J 8 bases, with 17 bases left between them. Written as DNA, the CDR3 is TGTGCCAGCAGCGTAGCGTTAGGGTCGCAGGGCGAAGCTTTCTTT. Its translation is CASSVALGSQGEAFF.

This chain uses TRBV9 with TRBJ2-4; 7 bases are a match to TRBD1. V lost 2 bases and J lost 0; bases outside the gene matches: 5. CDR1 SGDLS and CDR2 YYNGEE come from the germline V gene. This CDR3 is built from 16 residues. CDR3 loop: CASSVGDRVAKNIQYF. CDR3 DNA: TGTGCCAGCAGCGTTGGGGACAGAGTAGCCAAAAACATTCAGTACTTC.

The chain recombines TRBV7-9 with TRBJ1-1, with D hard to call. V was shortened by 3 bases and J by 4 bases, with 3 bases between the two germline ends. The length of the CDR3 is 11 residues. Germline V gives CDR1 SEHNR, CDR2 FQNEAQ (reference sequence). Here the CDR3 reads CASSFGTEAFF. The DNA for the CDR3 is TGTGCCAGCAGCTTCGGCACTGAAGCTTTCTTT.

CDR3 nucleotides: TGTGCCAGCACCCTTGGGGCGGGGGGGCCTTACGAGCAGTACTTC. This sequence encodes CASTLGAGGPYEQYF. The chain uses TRBV9 and TRBJ2-7; TRBD2 matches 9 bases. This CDR3 spans 15 amino acids. The V gene end was trimmed by 6 bases and the J gene end by 4 bases; junction bases not matched to a gene: 11. The germline V gene has CDR1 SGDLS and CDR2 YYNGEE. Using reference TRBV9 and TRBJ2-7 for the parts outside the CDR3, the full variable domain is DSGVTQTPKHLITATGQRVTLRCSPRSGDLSVYWYQQSLDQGLQFLIQYYNGEERAKGNILERFSAQQFPDLHSELNLSSLELGDSALYFCASTLGAGGPYEQYFGPGTRLTVT.